The clone carrying this TCR beta chain was seen a handful of times. No antigen is known for it. The sorting of PBMCs gave CD4+ and CD8+ T cells. Reverse transcribed after extraction, RNA yielded cDNA as the sequencing template. Sequencing used immunoSEQ multiplex PCR; TCRdb keeps in-frame clones, though not all of them. The repertoire holds about 200,000 clones, with roughly 50% as singletons. The data are from a study of CD8+ T cells in alopecia areata. Study-level points and caveats: Scalp sequencing also captures normal skin's resident alphabeta T cells. Patients showed less clear TCR sequence sharing than mice, possibly partly because of HLA diversity.

Germline loops: CDR1 LNHDA, CDR2 SQIVND (reference sequence). This CDR3 is 13 amino acids long. Trimming took 1 base from V and 4 from J, leaving 8 bases between them. The sample taken for sequencing was CD8+ T cells sorted from blood. The V and J genes are TRBV19 and TRBJ2-7; D gene ambiguous. This sequence was found in a human donor in good health. The CDR3 loop reads CASSIGKGYEQYF. The CDR3 DNA reads TGTGCCAGTAGTATAGGGAAAGGATACGAGCAGTACTTC.